Below, 2 T cell receptor beta chains from the same sample are listed, as sequenced in a study of cytomegalovirus exposure and HLA in healthy donors. This table comes from immunoSEQ multiplex PCR, and its TCRdb copy is limited to in-frame clones, with some not included. This sample carries around 63,000 clones, more than 80% of them seen once, and the ten largest clones take about 1.2%. Sequenced material: PBMCs. The receptor source for this set is a woman aged 18 to 35 in good health and CMV-seronegative.

This rearrangement joins TRBV6-1 to TRBJ2-1, with 12 positions matching TRBD2. After removal of 5 bases from V and 12 bases from J, the junction contained 11 bases not matched to a gene. This CDR3 spans 15 amino acids. From germline, CDR1 is MNHNS and CDR2 SASEGT. CDR3 coding DNA: TGTGCCAGCAGTTCGGGACTAGCGGGTCAGGATAGGCAGTTCTTC. Protein product: CASSSGLAGQDRQFF.

The chain carries TRBV2 and TRBJ2-7; D might be TRBD2 (6 bases). The CDR3 totals 15 residues. The germline gives CDR1 SNHLY, CDR2 FYNNEI. V shed 7 bases and J shed 4 bases, with 20 bases lying between them. CDR3 sequence reads: CASTRWAGSEYEQYF. For the CDR3, the DNA is TGTGCCAGCACACGATGGGCGGGGAGTGAGTACGAGCAGTACTTC.